This T cell receptor (beta chain) was documented in a study of blood T cell repertoires in COVID-19 (dated by TCRdb to the early 2020s). A note on the overall study: Samples from collaborators originated in the United States, Italy and Spain and spanned both the acute and convalescent phases of COVID-19. Where HLA class I and class II types were available, the types were taken from metadata supplied by the sample provider, not from assay-based typing. The sample metadata nearly always contained a de-identified subject ID, COVID-19 status, age in years and sex. The material from the prospective study consisted of cDNA or gDNA derived from T cells, B-cell-depleted T cells, or PBMCs. The repertoires were made available in a free public database intended to serve as a resource for research on the immune response to SARS-CoV-2. The dataset comprised deeply sampled blood TCRbeta repertoires from subjects exposed to, actively infected with, or recovered from COVID-19. Samples came from the ongoing ImmuneRACE study (first 160 participants) plus 1,254 subjects from 6 global collaborators. Findings and caveats that apply to the study as a whole: Clinical and demographic metadata were provided uncurated, with the amount varying by source and participant.

One collaborating source in Seattle enrolled patients while the patients were actively infected and followed the patients over time throughout the course of disease. Collaborating institutions collected whole blood in K2EDTA tubes following their own protocols. For TCRbeta analysis, collaborator samples were shipped as frozen whole blood, as isolated PBMCs, or as DNA extracted from either sample type. TCRbeta CDR3 regions were amplified from genomic DNA using the immunoSEQ Assay, a bias-controlled multiplex PCR. From the authors' description of their analysis: The number of nucleated cells in each sample was estimated by amplification of reference gene primers within the assay. To quantify the absolute abundance of each unique TCRbeta CDR3 rearrangement, sequence reads were collapsed and filtered. For each sample, productive Simpson clonality was calculated by taking the square root of Simpson's diversity index across productive rearrangements. The clones in this table, taken by TCRdb from immuneACCESS, are in-frame only. Not every clone is retained; where verified, under half of the shortfall comes from an unresolved V gene, and the cause of the rest is unknown. The V and J calls and clone size are taken from that table; D and trimming were inferred from the DNA. This sample gives 400,000 to 450,000 clones in total; roughly 88% of them show up just once. The top ten constitute 10% to 15% of the sample.

Its CDR3 holds 13 amino acids, cysteine through phenylalanine. The retained sequence is limited to the CDR3, 39 bases, with the frame set at the first base. The trim is 6 bases for V and 0 bases for J, with a gap of 7 bases between the germline ends. On this clone itself: The specificity of this receptor is unknown. There are no base qualities to consult, and no much larger clone falls within one base.

The receptor was isolated from a woman between 50 and 59 years old with COVID-19, enrolled during active disease. The sequence links TRBV12-3 or TRBV12-4 to TRBJ2-3, and the D gene may be TRBD2, 6 bases matching. The specimen sequenced was peripheral blood. CDR3 loop: CASRRDSTDTQYF. The bases are TGTGCCAGCAGGCGGGACAGCACAGATACGCAGTATTTT.